This TCR beta chain was profiled in a study of T-cell reconstitution after alpha-beta-depleted transplantation in children. Remarks on this clonotype: The final CDR3 position lacks the conserved phenylalanine or tryptophan, pointing to a likely read error.

V trimming: 2 bases; J trimming: 4 bases; junction bases outside the gene matches: 9. Germline values: CDR1 KGHSH, CDR2 LQKENI. This CDR3 comprises 16 residues. Preparation of the TCRbeta library was carried out with unique molecular identifiers. Via MiXCR, TCRdb re-called the PCR reads, giving one row per CDR3 protein. Here the sample spans hundreds of thousands of distinct CDR3 sequences, roughly an eighth being singletons. This clonotype was obtained from a human donor who donated a stem cell graft to a child with combined immunodeficiency. The material sequenced was PBMCs from the stem cell graft donor, taken from the stem cell graft. V usage is TRBV18 and J usage is TRBJ1-2, with TRBD1 matching over 8 bases. CDR3 DNA: TGTGCCAGCTCACCATGGGACAGGTGGCTTACCTATGGCTACACCTGC. It specifies CASSPWDRWLTYGYTC.